This T cell receptor beta chain was found in a study of T cell responses to AZD1222 COVID-19 vaccine. Across the study: Analyses pooled second doses at about 4 or about 12 weeks. Study-wide results and caveats: Among spike-specific TCRs, nearly half reportedly target unmutated variant regions.

A note on this clone: Its antigen remains unknown.

Generated by immunoSEQ multiplex PCR, the TCRdb table keeps only in-frame clones and is missing some. The table shows 150,000 to 200,000 clones, with roughly 94% occurring only once. In germline, CDR1 is SEHNR, CDR2 FQNEAQ (reference sequence). Losses at the gene ends were 5 bases for V and 3 bases for J; bases not matched to a gene: 3. The CDR3 totals 13 residues. The TCR originated in an adult in good health. The V call is TRBV7-9, the J call TRBJ1-2; 7 positions agree with TRBD1. Sequencing was performed on peripheral blood, taken on day 0 of AZD1222 vaccination. The DNA of the CDR3 is TGTGCCAGCAGCCCACAGGGGTACTATGGCTACACCTTC. Protein product: CASSPQGYYGYTF. Full variable domain (missing parts from reference TRBV7-9 and TRBJ1-2): DTGVSQNPRHKITKRGQNVTFRCDPISEHNRLYWYRQTLGQGPEFLTYFQNEAQLEKSRLLSDRFSAERPKGSFSTLEIQRTEQGDSAMYLCASSPQGYYGYTFGSGTRLTVV.